This is a list of T cell receptor beta chains from one sample in a study of blood T cells in healthy people across ages. MiXCR, applied by TCRdb to the 5' RACE reads, yields one record per CDR3 protein. This sample has 1 million or so distinct CDR3 sequences, with roughly 24% found just once. These data are also associated with another study on T cells of mothers and their children.

Material for sequencing was blood. These TCRs come from a girl aged 2-10 years in good health. Both conserved end residues are part of each CDR3. A D gene is named only where the DNA matches it firmly. Expanded clones get a size class; other rows say once, few or many, or leave the size out.

-	TRBV7-6	TRBD1	TRBJ1-3	15	TGTGCCAGCAGCGTCGGACAGGACTCTGGAAACACCATATATTTT	CASSVGQDSGNTIYF
-	TRBV7-6	-	TRBJ1-4	15	TGTGCCAGCAGCCCTAGCACTGCAACTAATGAAAAACTGTTTTTT	CASSPSTATNEKLFF
few	TRBV24-1	-	TRBJ2-5	15	TGTGCCACCAGTGGTTTGCCAGGGACGGTGGAGACCCAGTACTTC	CATSGLPGTVETQYF
-	TRBV20-1	TRBD2	TRBJ2-7	19	TGCAGTGCTTCAAGAACCCCCGGTGGGCTAGCGGGAGTCGTAGACGAGCAGTACTTC	CSASRTPGGLAGVVDEQYF
-	TRBV9	-	TRBJ2-5	15	TGTGCCAGCAGCGCGACAGGAAGGGGGTCAGAGACCCAGTACTTC	CASSATGRGSETQYF
few	TRBV9	TRBD2	TRBJ2-1	14	TGTGCCAGCGGGGGGGAAAGAAGTGACAATGAGCAGTTCTTC	CASGGERSDNEQFF
-	TRBV29-1	TRBD2	TRBJ2-1	13	TGCAGCGTTGTCCGGGAGGGACACAATGAGCAGTTCTTC	CSVVREGHNEQFF
-	TRBV18	-	TRBJ2-4	13	TGTGCCAGCTCACCGAATAAGGGAAACATTCAGTACTTC	CASSPNKGNIQYF
-	TRBV6-6	-	TRBJ2-5	12	TGTGCCAGCCACAGGGACCTGGAGACCCAGTACTTC	CASHRDLETQYF
few	TRBV28	-	TRBJ2-5	14	TGTGCCAGCAGTTCTACAGGGTGGGGGGAGACCCAGTACTTC	CASSSTGWGETQYF
-	TRBV12-3/TRBV12-4	TRBD1	TRBJ1-2	15	TGTGCCAGCACCCACCGACCAGGGGACAGCGATGGCTACACCTTC	CASTHRPGDSDGYTF
few	TRBV9	-	TRBJ2-2	14	TGTGCCAGCAGCGTTCAGGCGTCCACCGGGGAGCTGTTTTTT	CASSVQASTGELFF
few	TRBV20-1	-	TRBJ2-1	14	TGCAGTGCTAGAGATATAAAGACCTACAATGAGCAGTTCTTC	CSARDIKTYNEQFF
few	TRBV20-1	-	TRBJ2-3	17	TGCAGTGCTAGAGCTCTATACAGGGAGAAGGGTTCGGATACGCAGTATTTT	CSARALYREKGSDTQYF
few	TRBV20-1	TRBD2	TRBJ2-3	16	TGCAGTGCTAGAGATCGAATAGCGGGAGACACAGATACGCAGTATTTT	CSARDRIAGDTDTQYF
few	TRBV15	TRBD2	TRBJ2-7	14	TGTGCCACCAGCGGGCTAGCGGGAACCTACGAGCAGTACTTC	CATSGLAGTYEQYF
few	TRBV20-1	-	TRBJ2-5	13	TGCAGTGCCCCGGGGCCAGGAGAAGAGACCCAGTACTTC	CSAPGPGEETQYF
-	TRBV13	-	TRBJ2-2	17	TGTGCCAGCAGCTTAGGCCCCGGGACGGCGAACACCGGGGAGCTGTTTTTT	CASSLGPGTANTGELFF
few	TRBV27	-	TRBJ2-1	12	TGTGCCAGCACTCACGGGACTGGACAGCAGTTCTTC	CASTHGTGQQFF
few	TRBV29-1	-	TRBJ2-5	15	TGCAGCGTTGAAGATTACTTCGCCCCTCCTGGGACCCAGTACTTC	CSVEDYFAPPGTQYF
few	TRBV15	-	TRBJ1-2	16	TGTGCCACCAGCAAAGAGGAGGGAGACGGCGCCGACGGCTACACCTTC	CATSKEEGDGADGYTF
-	TRBV6-1	-	TRBJ2-3	15	TGTGCCAGCAGTGAAGGTGGGACGGTTACAGATACGCAGTATTTT	CASSEGGTVTDTQYF
few	TRBV20-1	TRBD1	TRBJ2-3	15	TGCAGTGCTAGAGTTGGGGACAGGGGGACAGATACGCAGTATTTT	CSARVGDRGTDTQYF
few	TRBV29-1	-	TRBJ1-2	13	TGCAGCGTTGGTATCGGGAACGAACATGGCTACACCTTC	CSVGIGNEHGYTF
many	TRBV20-1	TRBD1	TRBJ2-7	12	TGCAGCGCTCGGACAGGGGGCTACGAGCAGTACTTC	CSARTGGYEQYF
-	TRBV12-3/TRBV12-4	-	TRBJ1-1	14	TGTGCCAGCAGTTTCCAGGGCTCCGACACTGAAGCTTTCTTT	CASSFQGSDTEAFF
-	TRBV24-1	-	TRBJ1-4	13	TGTGCCACCAGGGGACGGGTAGGCGGAAAACTGTTTTTT	CATRGRVGGKLFF